These 19 T cell receptor beta chains originate from one sample sequenced in a study of blood T cells in healthy people across ages. A sample-barcoded 5' primer and a J-beta primer mix were used in a second PCR of about 6 to 11 cycles. MiXCR, run by TCRdb on the 5' RACE reads, gives a single entry per CDR3 protein. This sample has about 1.7 million distinct CDR3 sequences; roughly 27% occur once, and the top ten carry 7.7%. Sequenced material: blood. These receptors all stem from a woman aged 25 to 39 in good health.

This clonotype was counted between two and nine times. The chain links TRBV19 to TRBJ1-2; tentative D call: TRBD1 (6 bases). Germline V gene lookup returns CDR1 LNHDA and CDR2 SQIVND (reference sequence). This CDR3 is built from 13 residues. The V and J ends lost 11 bases and 6 bases respectively, with 19 bases between them. CDR3 bases: TGTGCCGTCACGAAGGGGGGACTCGATGGCTACACCTTC. Amino acid sequence: CAVTKGGLDGYTF.

This clonotype showed up just a few times. One end of the junction is discordant with germline, which a read error may explain. V usage is TRBV7-2 and J usage is TRBJ2-5; D remains ambiguous. TRBJ2-7 matches the DNA end more closely, so the J call is doubtful. The CDR3 length is 12 residues. Per the germline V gene, CDR1 is SGHTA and CDR2 is FQGNSA. The CDR3 here is CASRLDVYEQYF. The CDR3 DNA is TGTGCCAGCAGATTAGATGTTTACGAGCAGTACTTC.

The chain employs TRBV6-5 and TRBJ1-1; D is unclear. Deletions cut 6 bases from V and 7 bases from J, with 15 bases between. This CDR3 region has 13 residues. Germline values: CDR1 MNHEY, CDR2 SVGAGI. The chain's CDR3 is CASRPQSAGEAFF. The CDR3 DNA follows: TGTGCCAGCAGACCCCAATCTGCGGGTGAAGCTTTCTTT.

This sequence joins TRBV27 and TRBJ2-7; D possibly corresponds to TRBD2 (5 bases). The CDR3 loop spans 13 amino acids. CDR1 is MNHEY, CDR2 SMNVEV, per germline (reference sequence). V was clipped by 5 bases and J by 7 bases, with 15 bases between them. The CDR3 DNA reads as TGTGCCAGCAGTACCCGGGTTACTAGGGAGCAGTACTTC. Its translation: CASSTRVTREQYF.

This clonotype was seen more than once but under ten times. The chain joins TRBV20-1 to TRBJ2-7, with 10 nucleotides matching TRBD1. The CDR3 length is 13 residues. Losses at the gene ends were 3 bases for V and 7 bases for J; bases not matched to a gene: 6. CDR1 and CDR2 (germline): DFQATT, SNEGSKA (reference sequence). The CDR3 is CSARGQGWREQYF. The CDR3 DNA follows: TGCAGTGCTAGGGGACAGGGGTGGCGGGAGCAGTACTTC.

The V call is TRBV7-2, the J call TRBJ2-1, with TRBD1 matching 12 bases. The CDR3 loop spans 15 amino acids. The V gene end was trimmed by 5 bases and the J gene end by 8 bases; junction bases not matched to a gene: 7. Germline loops: CDR1 SGHTA, CDR2 FQGNSA. CDR3 amino acids: CASSPGTGGFDEQFF. The CDR3 DNA is TGTGCCAGCAGCCCCGGGACAGGGGGCTTTGATGAGCAGTTCTTC.

The chain is built from TRBV3-1 and TRBJ2-1, with D possibly being TRBD1 or TRBD2 (5 bases each). The DNA matches TRBJ2-4 better at its end, which makes the J call doubtful. The CDR3 is 11 residues long. Germline V lookup: CDR1 LGHDT, CDR2 YNNKEL (reference sequence). The CDR3 is CASSQGGYQYF. In DNA, the CDR3 is TGTGCCAGCAGCCAAGGGGGGTATCAGTACTTC.

This clonotype was counted only a few times. J is TRBJ1-6 and V is TRBV20-1; a possible D gene is TRBD1 (5 bases). Between the trimmed V and J ends, which lost 6 bases and 7 bases, there was a span of 13 bases. CDR1 is DFQATT, CDR2 SNEGSKA, per germline (reference sequence). The length of the CDR3 is 13 residues. CDR3 DNA sequence: TGCAGTGCCTTCGACAGCCCGAATTCACCCCTCCACTTT. Translated, it gives CSAFDSPNSPLHF.

This clonotype came up a few times. The chain is built from TRBV24-1 and TRBJ2-1, with 8 bases identical to TRBD2. Germline assignment: CDR1 KGHDR and CDR2 SFDVKD. J gave up 10 bases and V 4 bases, and 8 bases lay outside the gene matches. The CDR3 runs 14 residues. Here the CDR3 DNA reads TGTGCCACCAGTGAGTCTCTCTCGGGGGGGGAGCAGTTCTTC. Its translation: CATSESLSGGEQFF.

A few counts support this clonotype. The chain carries TRBV20-1 and TRBJ2-5; no definite D call. V lost 3 bases and J lost 4, with 12 bases in between. Germline values: CDR1 DFQATT, CDR2 SNEGSKA (reference sequence). This CDR3 is built from 13 residues. CDR3 loop: CSARGLGSETQYF. The CDR3 DNA follows: TGCAGTGCTAGGGGGTTGGGGTCAGAGACCCAGTACTTC.

The table lists this clonotype with a few counts. A junction end diverges from the germline sequence, so it may reflect a read error. The rearrangement joins TRBV4-1 to TRBJ2-7, with D uncertain. This CDR3 spans 15 amino acids. Germline V gene sequence: CDR1 MGHRA, CDR2 YSYEKL. CDR3 coding DNA: TGCGCCAGCAGCCAAGATTGGGCCAGATCCTCCGAGCAGTACTTC. Its protein product is CASSQDWARSSEQYF.

This clonotype has more than one count but fewer than ten. The chain links TRBV5-5 to TRBJ1-1; 8 bases are a match to TRBD1. From germline, CDR1 is SGHKS and CDR2 YYEKEE (reference sequence). Losses at the gene ends were 0 bases for V and 3 bases for J; bases not matched to a gene: 7. The CDR3 length is 16 residues. The CDR3 protein is CASSLAAGGLYTEAFF. CDR3 bases: TGTGCCAGCAGCTTGGCAGCAGGGGGCCTGTACACTGAAGCTTTCTTT.

This clonotype was found once. The chain employs TRBV20-1 and TRBJ1-4, with D hard to call. Trimming left V 5 bases short and J 6 bases short, with 7 bases between. The germline V gene has CDR1 DFQATT and CDR2 SNEGSKA (reference sequence). The CDR3 has 11 amino acids. The CDR3 sequence: CSARHDEKLFF. The CDR3 DNA sequence: TGCAGTGCTCGGCATGATGAAAAACTGTTTTTT.

V is TRBV3-1 and J is TRBJ2-2, with TRBD2 matching over 12 bases. J gave up 6 bases and V 4 bases, and 6 bases lay outside the gene matches. The CDR3 loop spans 16 amino acids. The germline gives CDR1 LGHDT, CDR2 YNNKEL (reference sequence). CDR3 sequence (DNA): TGTGCCAGCAGCCCTCCCCTAGCGGGAGGGCCCGGGGAGCTGTTTTTT. The encoded protein is CASSPPLAGGPGELFF.

This clonotype was counted ten times or more. The rearrangement links TRBV7-6 to TRBJ2-3, with D possibly being TRBD2 (6 bases). Germline CDR1 reads SGHVS; CDR2 reads FNYEAQ. Trimming took off 2 bases at V and 4 bases at J, with 22 bases between the two ends. The CDR3 length is 18 residues. The CDR3 spells CASSLRLGPSGGSDTQYF. The CDR3 region has the DNA TGTGCCAGCAGCTTACGCCTGGGACCCTCCGGGGGATCAGATACGCAGTATTTT. The whole variable domain, remainder taken from reference TRBV7-6 and TRBJ2-3, is GAGVSQSPRYKVTKRGQDVALRCDPISGHVSLYWYRQALGQGPEFLTYFNYEAQQDKSGLPNDRFSAERPEGSISTLTIQRTEQRDSAMYRCASSLRLGPSGGSDTQYFGPGTRLTVL.

The chain is built from TRBV4-1 and TRBJ2-1; possibly TRBD2 for D (6 bases). V lost 1 base and J lost 4, with 20 bases in between. The CDR3 extends over 18 amino acids. CDR1 is MGHRA, CDR2 YSYEKL, per germline. CDR3 nucleotide sequence: TGCGCCAGCAGCCAAGGTCCGACGGGGGAAGTATCGTACAATGAGCAGTTCTTC. Its translation: CASSQGPTGEVSYNEQFF.

This chain uses TRBV7-2 with TRBJ2-1, with TRBD2 identical over 10 bases. The V and J ends lost 3 bases and 15 bases, in that order; junction bases with no gene match: 8. The CDR3 extends over 13 amino acids. Germline V gene sequence: CDR1 SGHTA, CDR2 FQGNSA. The CDR3 nucleotides are TGTGCCAGCAGCTTGAGCGGGAGGGGCATATGGTTCTTC. The encoded protein is CASSLSGRGIWFF.

This clonotype came up a few times. Mismatch with germline at one junction end may stem from a read error. V and J are TRBV24-1 and TRBJ2-1; TRBD1 agrees at 7 bases. This CDR3 is built from 16 residues. In germline, CDR1 is KGHDR, CDR2 SFDVKD. The CDR3 nucleotides read TGTGCCACCAGTGACTCTGGGACAGCTTCCTGCAATGAGCAGTTCTTC. Protein product: CATSDSGTASCNEQFF.

This clonotype was found a few times. This chain joins TRBV7-6 and TRBJ2-7, with a tentative D call TRBD1 (6 bases). The V end lost 5 bases, the J end lost 2 bases, and 13 bases lay between the germline ends. Germline CDR1 and CDR2: SGHVS and FNYEAQ. This CDR3 has 14 amino acids. The chain's CDR3 is CASSALGQAYEQYF. The CDR3 nucleotides read TGTGCCAGCAGCGCCTTGGGACAAGCCTACGAGCAGTACTTC.